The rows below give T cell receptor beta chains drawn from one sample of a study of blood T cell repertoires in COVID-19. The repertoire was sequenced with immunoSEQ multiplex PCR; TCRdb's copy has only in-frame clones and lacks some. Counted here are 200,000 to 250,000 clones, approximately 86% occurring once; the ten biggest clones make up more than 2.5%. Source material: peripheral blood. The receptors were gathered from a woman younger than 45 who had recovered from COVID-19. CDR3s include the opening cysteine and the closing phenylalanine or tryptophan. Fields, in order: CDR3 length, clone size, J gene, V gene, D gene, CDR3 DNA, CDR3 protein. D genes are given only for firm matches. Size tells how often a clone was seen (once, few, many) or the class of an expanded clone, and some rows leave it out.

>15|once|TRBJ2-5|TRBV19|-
TGTGCCCGCCTCTTTGCGGGGTTATACCAAGAGACCCAGTACTTC
CARLFAGLYQETQYF
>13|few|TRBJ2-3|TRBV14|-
TGTGCCAGCAGCCTCCTCGGTGGAGATACGCAGTATTTT
CASSLLGGDTQYF
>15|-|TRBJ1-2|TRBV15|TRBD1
TGTGCCACCAGCAGTCCCTTCACGGACAGGGTTGGCTACACCTTC
CATSSPFTDRVGYTF
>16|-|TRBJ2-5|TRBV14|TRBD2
TGTGCCAGCAGCCTAACTAGCGGGGGCCCTGGAGAGACCCAGTACTTC
CASSLTSGGPGETQYF
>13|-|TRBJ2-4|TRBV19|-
TGTGCCAGTAGTACAACAGGGTGGAACATTCAGTACTTC
CASSTTGWNIQYF
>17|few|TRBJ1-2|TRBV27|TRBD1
TGTGCCAGCAGTCCCAGGACAGGGAGAATTTCGGGCTATGGCTACACCTTC
CASSPRTGRISGYGYTF
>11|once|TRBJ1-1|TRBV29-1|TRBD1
TGCAGCGGCGACAGGGGCACTGAAGCTTTCTTT
CSGDRGTEAFF
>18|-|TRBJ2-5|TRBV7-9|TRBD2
TGTGCCAGCAGCTGGTCGGGACTAGCGGATAGGTACCAAGAGACCCAGTACTTC
CASSWSGLADRYQETQYF
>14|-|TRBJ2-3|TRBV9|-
TGTGCCAGCAGTTTACTTTCTAGCACAGATACGCAGTATTTT
CASSLLSSTDTQYF
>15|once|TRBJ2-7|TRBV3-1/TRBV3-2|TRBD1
TGTGCCAGCAGCCTTACCGGGACAGGGGTTACCGAGCAGTACTTC
CASSLTGTGVTEQYF
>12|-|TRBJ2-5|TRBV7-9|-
TGTGCCAGCAGCTTCAACGGGGAGACCCAGTACTTC
CASSFNGETQYF
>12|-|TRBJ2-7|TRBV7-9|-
TGTGCCAGCAGCCCGGACCCGGCGGGGCAGTACTTC
CASSPDPAGQYF
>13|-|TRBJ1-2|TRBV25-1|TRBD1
TGTGCCAGCAGTGAACAGGGGGCAGGGGGCTACACCTTC
CASSEQGAGGYTF
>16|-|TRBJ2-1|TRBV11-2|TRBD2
TGTGCCAGCAGCTCAATAGCGGGCCGCACCTACAATGAGCAGTTCTTC
CASSSIAGRTYNEQFF
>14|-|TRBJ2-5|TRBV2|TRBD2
TGTGCCAGCAGGGGGACTAGCGACACTAGGACCCAGTACTTC
CASRGTSDTRTQYF